This TCR beta chain was identified during a study of blood T cell repertoires in COVID-19. Overall study: PBMCs, B-cell-depleted T cells, or T cells provided the cDNA or gDNA that made up the material.

Study processing details: The assay estimated nucleated cells by amplifying reference gene primers. The method was immunoSEQ multiplex PCR; TCRdb's version includes in-frame clones alone and lacks a portion of them. Clonal size and the V and J genes are those of that table, whereas D and trimming came from the DNA. Here the sample spans tens of thousands of clones, roughly 72% being singletons. Patients in Seattle were enrolled during active infection, then followed longitudinally. Losses at the gene ends were 5 bases for V and 9 bases for J; bases not matched to a gene: 11. Germline V gene lookup returns CDR1 LGHNA and CDR2 YNFKEQ. The CDR3 is 15 residues long.

This receptor was identified in a man aged 60 to 75 with COVID-19, enrolled during active disease. The chain recombines TRBV4-2 with TRBJ2-1; 9 bases agree with TRBD1. Sequencing was carried out using peripheral blood. The CDR3 reads CASSIRTGDVGEQFF. The CDR3 region has the DNA TGTGCCAGCAGCATTCGGACAGGGGATGTAGGTGAGCAGTTCTTC.